A selection of T cell receptor beta chains follows, all from one sample in a study of blood T cell repertoires in COVID-19. Profiled with immunoSEQ multiplex PCR; TCRdb holds only in-frame clones, not every one. The data contain approximately 140,000 clones, roughly 80% of them singletons. The source material was PBMCs or T cells enriched from blood (not recorded which). These receptors were collected from a man between 40 and 49 years old with acute COVID-19. The CDR3 runs from the conserved cysteine through the conserved F or W. A D gene is named only where the DNA matches it firmly. Clone size is given for some rows only: seen once, a few or many times, or a class if the clone is expanded.

D gene	J gene	V gene	clone size	CDR3 length	CDR3 DNA	CDR3 protein
NA	TRBJ2-7	TRBV5-1	NA	16	TGCGCCAGCAGCTGGGGAGGGGGACATTTCTCCTACGAGCAGTACTTC	CASSWGGGHFSYEQYF
TRBD2	TRBJ2-3	TRBV6-1	NA	16	TGTGCCAGCAGTGAACTCAGCGGGGGCCTCTCAGATACGCAGTATTTT	CASSELSGGLSDTQYF
NA	TRBJ2-5	TRBV7-3	NA	15	TGTGCCAGCAGCTTTAAGGGCGGGGAGACTGAGACCCAGTACTTC	CASSFKGGETETQYF
TRBD1	TRBJ1-1	TRBV30	NA	15	TGTGCCTGGAGTCCAAAGGACAGGGGGAACACTGAAGCTTTCTTT	CAWSPKDRGNTEAFF
NA	TRBJ1-2	TRBV7-9	NA	14	TGTGCCAGCAGCTTAGAACAGGGTACCTATGGCTACACCTTC	CASSLEQGTYGYTF
TRBD1	TRBJ1-2	TRBV19	NA	13	TGTGCCAGTAGTCGGGACAGCTTGAATGGCTACACCTTC	CASSRDSLNGYTF
TRBD2	TRBJ2-5	TRBV5-1	NA	15	TGCGCCAGCAGGTTAGGCGGGAGCGGACAAGAGACCCAGTACTTC	CASRLGGSGQETQYF
NA	TRBJ1-3	TRBV15	few	15	TGTGCCACCAGCAGAGAGCGGCAAGGAGGAAACACCATATATTTT	CATSRERQGGNTIYF
NA	TRBJ2-3	TRBV29-1	NA	12	TGCAGCGTTAGACAAATTCTAGATACGCAGTATTTT	CSVRQILDTQYF
TRBD2	TRBJ2-3	TRBV5-1	NA	16	TGCGCCAGCAGCTTGGGGACGGGAGGAGGATCAGATACGCAGTATTTT	CASSLGTGGGSDTQYF
NA	TRBJ1-1	TRBV11-2	NA	12	TGTGCCAGCAGCCGAGGGCTTCTTGAAGCTTTCTTT	CASSRGLLEAFF
NA	TRBJ1-2	TRBV7-9	NA	15	TGTGCCAGCAGCTCACTCGTGACAGGAGTAGGCGGCTACACCTTC	CASSSLVTGVGGYTF
TRBD1	TRBJ1-1	TRBV5-1	NA	14	TGCGCCAGCAGCTTCTATCAGGGGGACACTGAAGCTTTCTTT	CASSFYQGDTEAFF
TRBD1	TRBJ2-3	TRBV24-1	NA	15	TGTGCCACCAGTGATGCCGGGACAGGGGCAGATACGCAGTATTTT	CATSDAGTGADTQYF
NA	TRBJ1-1	TRBV7-9	once	12	TGTGCCAGCAGCTTCGGGGAGGTGGAAGCTTTCTTT	CASSFGEVEAFF